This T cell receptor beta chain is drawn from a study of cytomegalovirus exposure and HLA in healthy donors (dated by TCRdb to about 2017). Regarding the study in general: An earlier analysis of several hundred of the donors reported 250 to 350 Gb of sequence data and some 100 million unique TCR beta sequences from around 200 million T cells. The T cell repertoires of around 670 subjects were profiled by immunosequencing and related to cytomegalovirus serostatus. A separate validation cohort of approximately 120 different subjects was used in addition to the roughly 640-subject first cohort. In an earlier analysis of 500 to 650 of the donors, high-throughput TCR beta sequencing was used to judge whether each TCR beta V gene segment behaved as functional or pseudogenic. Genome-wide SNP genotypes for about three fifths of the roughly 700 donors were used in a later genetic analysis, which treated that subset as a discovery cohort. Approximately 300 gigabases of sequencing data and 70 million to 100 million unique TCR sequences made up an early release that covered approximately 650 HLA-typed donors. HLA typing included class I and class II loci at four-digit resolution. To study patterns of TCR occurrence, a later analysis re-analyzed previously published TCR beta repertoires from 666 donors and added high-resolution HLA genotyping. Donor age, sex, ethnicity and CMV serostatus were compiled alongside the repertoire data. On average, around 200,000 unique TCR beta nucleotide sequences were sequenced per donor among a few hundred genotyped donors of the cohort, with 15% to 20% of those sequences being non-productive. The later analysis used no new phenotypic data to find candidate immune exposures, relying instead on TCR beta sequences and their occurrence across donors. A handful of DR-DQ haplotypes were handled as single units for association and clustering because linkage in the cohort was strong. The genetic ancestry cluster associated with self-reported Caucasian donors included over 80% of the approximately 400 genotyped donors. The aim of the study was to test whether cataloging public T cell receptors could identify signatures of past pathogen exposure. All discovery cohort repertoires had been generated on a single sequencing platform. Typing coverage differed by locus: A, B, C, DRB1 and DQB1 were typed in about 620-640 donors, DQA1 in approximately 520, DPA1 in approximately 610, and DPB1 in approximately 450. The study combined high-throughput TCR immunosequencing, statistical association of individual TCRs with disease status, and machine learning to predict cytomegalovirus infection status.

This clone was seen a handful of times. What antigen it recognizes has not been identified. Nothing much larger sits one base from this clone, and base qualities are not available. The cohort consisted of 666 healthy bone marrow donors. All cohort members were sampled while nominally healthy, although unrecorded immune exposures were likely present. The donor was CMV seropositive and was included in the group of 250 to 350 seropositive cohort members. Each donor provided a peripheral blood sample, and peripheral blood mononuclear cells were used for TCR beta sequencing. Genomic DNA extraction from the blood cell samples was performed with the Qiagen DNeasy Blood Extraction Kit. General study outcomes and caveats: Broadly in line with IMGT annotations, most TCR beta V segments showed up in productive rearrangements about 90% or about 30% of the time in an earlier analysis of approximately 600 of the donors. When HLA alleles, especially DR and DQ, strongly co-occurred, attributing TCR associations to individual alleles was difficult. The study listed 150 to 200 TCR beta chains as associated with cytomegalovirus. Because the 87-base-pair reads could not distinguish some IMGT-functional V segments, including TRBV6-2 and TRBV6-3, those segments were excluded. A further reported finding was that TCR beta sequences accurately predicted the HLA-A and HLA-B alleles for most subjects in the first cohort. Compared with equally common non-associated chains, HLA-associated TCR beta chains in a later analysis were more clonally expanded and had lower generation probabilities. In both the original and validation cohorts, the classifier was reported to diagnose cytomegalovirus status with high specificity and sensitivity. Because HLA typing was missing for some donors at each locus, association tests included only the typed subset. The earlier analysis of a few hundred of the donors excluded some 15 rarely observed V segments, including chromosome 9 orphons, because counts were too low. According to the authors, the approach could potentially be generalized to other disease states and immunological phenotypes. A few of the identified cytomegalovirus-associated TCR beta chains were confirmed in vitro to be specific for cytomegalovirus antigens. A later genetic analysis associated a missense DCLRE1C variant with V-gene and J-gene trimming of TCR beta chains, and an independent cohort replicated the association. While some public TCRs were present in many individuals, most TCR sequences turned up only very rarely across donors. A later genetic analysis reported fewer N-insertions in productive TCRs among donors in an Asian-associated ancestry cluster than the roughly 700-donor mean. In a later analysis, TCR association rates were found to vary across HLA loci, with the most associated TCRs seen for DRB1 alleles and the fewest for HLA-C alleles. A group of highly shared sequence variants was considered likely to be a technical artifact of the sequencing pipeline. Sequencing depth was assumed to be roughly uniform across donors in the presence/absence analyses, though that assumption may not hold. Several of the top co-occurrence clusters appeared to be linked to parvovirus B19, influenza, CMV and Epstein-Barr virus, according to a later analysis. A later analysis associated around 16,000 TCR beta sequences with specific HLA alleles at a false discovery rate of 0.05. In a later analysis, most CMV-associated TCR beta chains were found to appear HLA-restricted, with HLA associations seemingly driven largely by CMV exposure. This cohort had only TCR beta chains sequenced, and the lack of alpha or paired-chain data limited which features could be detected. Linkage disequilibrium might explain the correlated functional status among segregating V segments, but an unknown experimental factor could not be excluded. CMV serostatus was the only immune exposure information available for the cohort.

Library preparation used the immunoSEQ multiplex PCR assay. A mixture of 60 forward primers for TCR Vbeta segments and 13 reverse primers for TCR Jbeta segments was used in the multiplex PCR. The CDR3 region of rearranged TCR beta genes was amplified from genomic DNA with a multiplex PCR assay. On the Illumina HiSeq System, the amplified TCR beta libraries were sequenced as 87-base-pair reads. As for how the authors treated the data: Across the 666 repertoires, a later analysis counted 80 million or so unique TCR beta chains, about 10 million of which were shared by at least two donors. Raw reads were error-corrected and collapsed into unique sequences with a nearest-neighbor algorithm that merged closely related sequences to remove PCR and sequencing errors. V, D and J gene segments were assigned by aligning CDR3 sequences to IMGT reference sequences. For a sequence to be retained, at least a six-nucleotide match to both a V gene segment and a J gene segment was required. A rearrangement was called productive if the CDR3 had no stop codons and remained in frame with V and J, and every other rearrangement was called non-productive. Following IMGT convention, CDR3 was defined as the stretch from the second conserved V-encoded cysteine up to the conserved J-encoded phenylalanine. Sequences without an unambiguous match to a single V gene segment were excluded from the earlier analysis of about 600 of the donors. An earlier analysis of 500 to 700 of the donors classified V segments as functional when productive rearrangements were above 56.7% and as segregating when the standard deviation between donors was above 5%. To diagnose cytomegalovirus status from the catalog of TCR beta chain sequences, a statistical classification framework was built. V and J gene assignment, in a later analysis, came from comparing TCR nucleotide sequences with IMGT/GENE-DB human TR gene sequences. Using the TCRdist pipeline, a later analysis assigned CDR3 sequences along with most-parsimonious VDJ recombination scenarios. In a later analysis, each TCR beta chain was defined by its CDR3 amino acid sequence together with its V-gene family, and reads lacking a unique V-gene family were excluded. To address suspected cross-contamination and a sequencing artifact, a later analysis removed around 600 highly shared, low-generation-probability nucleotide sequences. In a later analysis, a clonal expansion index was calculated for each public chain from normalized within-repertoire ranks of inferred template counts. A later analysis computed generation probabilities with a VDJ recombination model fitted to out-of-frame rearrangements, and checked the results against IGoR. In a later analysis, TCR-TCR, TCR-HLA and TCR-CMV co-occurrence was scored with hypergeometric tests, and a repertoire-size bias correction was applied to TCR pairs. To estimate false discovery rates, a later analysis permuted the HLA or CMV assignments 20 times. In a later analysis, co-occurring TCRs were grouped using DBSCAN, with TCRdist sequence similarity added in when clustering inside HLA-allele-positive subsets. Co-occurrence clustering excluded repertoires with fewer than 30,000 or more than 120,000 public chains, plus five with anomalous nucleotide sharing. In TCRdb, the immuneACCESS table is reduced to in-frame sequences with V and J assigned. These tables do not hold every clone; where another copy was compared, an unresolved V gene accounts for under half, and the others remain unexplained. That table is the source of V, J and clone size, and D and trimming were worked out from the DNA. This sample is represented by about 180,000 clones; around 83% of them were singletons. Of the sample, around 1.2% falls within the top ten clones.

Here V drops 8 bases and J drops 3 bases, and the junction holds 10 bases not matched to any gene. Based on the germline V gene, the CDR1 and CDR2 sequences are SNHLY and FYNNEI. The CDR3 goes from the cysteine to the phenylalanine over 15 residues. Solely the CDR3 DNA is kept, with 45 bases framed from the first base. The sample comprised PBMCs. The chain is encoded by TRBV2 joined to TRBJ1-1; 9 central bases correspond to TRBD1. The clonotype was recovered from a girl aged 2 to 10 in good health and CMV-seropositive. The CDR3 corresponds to CASGGTGRLDTEAFF. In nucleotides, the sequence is TGTGCCAGCGGGGGGACAGGGCGATTGGACACTGAAGCTTTCTTT.